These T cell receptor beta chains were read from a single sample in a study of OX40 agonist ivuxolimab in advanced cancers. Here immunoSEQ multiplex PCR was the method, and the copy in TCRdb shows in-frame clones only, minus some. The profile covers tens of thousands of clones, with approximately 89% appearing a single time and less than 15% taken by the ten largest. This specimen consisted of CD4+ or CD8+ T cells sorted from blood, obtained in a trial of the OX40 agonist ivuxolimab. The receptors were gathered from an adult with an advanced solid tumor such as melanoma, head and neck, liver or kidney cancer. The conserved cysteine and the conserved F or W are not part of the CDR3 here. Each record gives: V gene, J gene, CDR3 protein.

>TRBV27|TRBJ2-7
ASSLQGFSNEQY
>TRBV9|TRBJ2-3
ASSTLSDTQY
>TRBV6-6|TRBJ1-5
ASRGERGRSQPQH
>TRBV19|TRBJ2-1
ASSISGGAFNEQF
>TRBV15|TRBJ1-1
ATSRDRGRSGTEAF
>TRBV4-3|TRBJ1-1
ASSPSQGLGDEAF
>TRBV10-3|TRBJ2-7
AITTNRDGAYEQY
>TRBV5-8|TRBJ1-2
ASSSSGEGYT
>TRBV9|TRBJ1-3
ASSTDRAGNTIY
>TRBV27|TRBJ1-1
ASSLEGAGTGNTEAF
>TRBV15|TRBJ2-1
ATSRGGGLSSYNEQF
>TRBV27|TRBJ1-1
ASSYLGQGRTEAF
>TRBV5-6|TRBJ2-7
ASSLVRGPSYEQY
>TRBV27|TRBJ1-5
ASKDGTNSNQPQH
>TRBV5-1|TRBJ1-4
ASSLEPQAEKLF
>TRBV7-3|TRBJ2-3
ASSPRGSTDTQY
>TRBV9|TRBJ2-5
ASSPREGGVLQETQY
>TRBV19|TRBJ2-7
ASSIGGTESYEQY
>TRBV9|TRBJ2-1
ASSVGVYNEQF
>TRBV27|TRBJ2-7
ASSLGQGTTNEHFSYEQY